The T cell receptor beta chain under discussion was sequenced for a study of cytomegalovirus exposure and HLA in healthy donors. In the PCR, 60 Vbeta and 13 Jbeta primers were used. Per the original data handling: In a later analysis, around 12 million of about 80 million unique beta chains occurred in at least two donors. Sequencing was performed with immunoSEQ multiplex PCR; in TCRdb, only in-frame clones are kept and a portion is missing. That table furnishes V, J and clone size, whereas the DNA furnished D and trimming. The table records about 190,000 clones, around 81% of them present only once. V gave up 3 bases and J gave up 9 bases, with 12 bases separating them. This CDR3 contains 13 residues. Germline lookup yields CDR1 ENHRY and CDR2 SYGVKD. Of note for this clone: Its antigen is undetermined.

Findings of the study overall: Segments of the TCR beta V type were, in most cases, productive about 90% or about 30% of the time in an earlier analysis. Rarity marked most TCR sequences, yet some public TCRs occurred in many donors. Equally common other TCR beta chains were less clonally expanded than HLA-associated ones, a later analysis found.

V usage is TRBV10-3 and J usage is TRBJ2-1, with D hard to call. Sequencing was carried out using PBMCs. This TCR was recovered from a woman aged 18 to 35 in good health and CMV-seropositive. The chain's CDR3 is CAISDSGNGEQFF. The DNA for the CDR3 is TGTGCCATCAGTGATTCAGGAAATGGTGAGCAGTTCTTC.